This TCR beta chain is drawn from a study of blood T cell repertoires in COVID-19. The germline V and J ends were trimmed by 4 bases and 2 bases, with 7 bases remaining between them. Germline CDR1 SGHRS, CDR2 YFSETQ. This CDR3 is built from 12 residues. Clones were read by immunoSEQ multiplex PCR, and TCRdb kept only the in-frame ones, dropping some. The sample records roughly 150,000 clones, approximately 84% being singletons. The chain uses TRBV5-1 and TRBJ2-7; D is ambiguous. Sequenced: PBMCs or T cells enriched from blood (not recorded which). This TCR came from a woman in her thirties or forties with acute COVID-19. As DNA, the CDR3 is TGCGCCAGCAGCGACACAACCTACGAGCAGTACTTC. Encoded protein: CASSDTTYEQYF.